This T cell receptor beta chain was documented in a study of blood T cell repertoires in COVID-19. Per the germline V gene, CDR1 is KGHDR and CDR2 is SFDVKD. The CDR3 contains 17 residues. The ends lost 5 bases at V and 4 bases at J; junction bases unmatched: 13. The method was immunoSEQ multiplex PCR; TCRdb's version includes in-frame clones alone and lacks a portion of them. Here the sample spans 270,000 or so clones, just over 85% being singletons. The genes are TRBV24-1 and TRBJ2-3; 8 bases are shared with TRBD2. The receptor comes from a woman aged 25 to 39 with active or convalescent COVID-19. Sequencing was performed on peripheral blood. CDR3 sequence: CATSVTGAGGASDTQYF. Written as DNA, the CDR3 is TGTGCCACCAGTGTCACTGGGGCGGGGGGAGCTTCAGATACGCAGTATTTT.